The sequence of this T cell receptor beta chain was determined in a study of shared clonotypes between healthy human individuals (dated by TCRdb to 2020 to 2022). For the study in its entirety: The cohort included three men and two women between 18 and 49 years of age. For each donor, three plates each were used for CD4 naive and CD4 memory, two plates were used for CD8 naive, and one plate was used for CD8 memory. To estimate repertoire size and how much clonotypes are shared between individuals, the study performed deep sequencing of blood TCR repertoires from a few healthy adults. Different laboratories and diverse techniques were used to prepare libraries and sequence TCR repertoires, to increase sequencing depth and limit assay-specific biases. Between about 0.9 and 10 billion PBMCs per donor were obtained by leukapheresis. The full study reports these points: Naive subsets generally had larger estimated clonotype richness than memory subsets. Sampling was limited to blood, and TCR repertoires in tissue likely differ from TCR repertoires in blood. Rarefaction of sorted-subset datasets indicated incomplete sequencing despite the large sequencing depth. Based on pairwise subsampling, the degree of clonotype sharing among donors was expected to be affected by sequencing depth. Clonotypes shared by all four sorted-subset donors showed higher generation probabilities than non-shared clonotypes. Because the study included a small number of donors, the genetic and exposure-history diversity represented was limited. Sharing across a few donors was observed for around 5% of naive CD4, less than 4% of naive CD8, over 2% of memory CD4, and about 0.4% of memory CD8 clonotypes.

With regard to this clone: Its antigen specificity is not known. No much larger clonotype is one base removed from it; base qualities were not supplied.

The donors were healthy, HIV-negative adults who had no recently reported acute infections or vaccinations. Every donor was a Caucasian adult living in Nashville, Tennessee, USA. CD4+ T cells were enriched by magnetic negative selection, after which naive cells were positively selected on CD45RA and the negative fraction was taken as the memory subset. After blood collection by leukapheresis, PBMCs were isolated using Ficoll-Histopaque density gradient centrifugation and then cryopreserved in the vapor phase of liquid nitrogen. Analytical flow cytometry was used to check the purity and quantity of each magnetically sorted T cell population. Genomic DNA was isolated from every sorted fraction and measured by UV absorbance on a Nanodrop 2000c. Using the deep immunoSEQ assay, multiplex PCR amplified TCR CDR3 regions from genomic DNA. Extracted genomic DNA from each cell subset was distributed evenly across all wells of several immunoSEQ 96-well plates, and each plate was treated as a replicate. Each replicate PCR for sorted subsets received 200 ng genomic DNA, equal to 28,000 or so T cell genomes. The purified libraries were quantified using a Qubit 3.0 fluorometer, sized with a Bioanalyzer 2100, and then quantified again using the KAPA Library Quantification kit. Every immunoSEQ 96-well plate was sequenced on a separate single-read 150-cycle Illumina NextSeq 550 flow cell. On the study's bioinformatics: The immunoSEQ output contained only junctional sequences without quality scores, so filtering could not match that applied to full-length reads. To assign V/J genes and CDR3, sequences were annotated using PyIR, a Python wrapper for IgBLAST v1.9, with IMGT germline references. Reads were removed for weak V/J assignments (E-value above 1e-6), missing CDR3, stop codons, out-of-frame junctions, or ambiguous translated residues. V3J clonotypes were defined by identical inferred V gene, J gene, and CDR3 amino acid sequence. The percentage overlap between two repertoires was calculated by dividing the number of shared unique clonotypes by the size of the smaller repertoire. Repertoire richness was assessed with RTK rarefaction, the Chao1 estimator, and Recon v2.1 estimates of unobserved clonotypes. For all TCRbeta clonotypes obtained by the gDNA method from a few donors, generation probabilities were computed with OLGA. TCRdb holds this immuneACCESS table with in-frame rearrangements only. Some clones are missing; in checked studies, unresolved V genes explain under half, and the rest has no known cause. That table supplies the V and J calls and clone size; D and trimming were determined from the DNA. In all, the sample holds 2 million to 2.5 million clones, and 93% of those were seen once. The ten largest account for more than 0.35% of the sample.

The sample taken for sequencing was naive CD4+ T cells from PBMCs. Interpreted using the paper, the cell subset or site label stands for: CD45RA+ positively selected. The origin of this receptor is a man aged 18 to 30 in good health. Some clones in this sample may be carry-over from other donors' samples.

The CDR3 amino acid sequence is: CASSFPAVEKETQYF. The nucleotide sequence reads as follows: TGTGCCAGCAGCTTCCCAGCGGTGGAGAAGGAGACCCAGTACTTC. This chain joins TRBV7-9 to TRBJ2-5; D gene: possibly TRBD2, on 5 matching bases. Counted from cysteine to phenylalanine, this CDR3 has 15 amino acids. Only the CDR3 portion is preserved as DNA: 45 bases, with reading frame beginning at the first base. V is reduced by 3 bases and J by 5 bases, leaving a spacing of 16 bases between them. The germline V gene (reference sequence) gives CDR1 as SEHNR and CDR2 as FQNEAQ.